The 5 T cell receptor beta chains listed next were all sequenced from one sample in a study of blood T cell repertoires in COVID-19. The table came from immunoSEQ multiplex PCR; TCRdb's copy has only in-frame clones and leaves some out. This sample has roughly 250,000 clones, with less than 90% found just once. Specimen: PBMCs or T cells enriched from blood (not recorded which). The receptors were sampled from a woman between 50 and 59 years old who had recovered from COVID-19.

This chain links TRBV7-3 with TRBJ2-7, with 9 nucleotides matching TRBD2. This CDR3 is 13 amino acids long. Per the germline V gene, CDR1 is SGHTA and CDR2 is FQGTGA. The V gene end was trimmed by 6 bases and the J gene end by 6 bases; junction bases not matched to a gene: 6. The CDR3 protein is CASSLAGVGEQYF. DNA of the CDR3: TGTGCCAGCAGTTTAGCGGGAGTGGGCGAGCAGTACTTC. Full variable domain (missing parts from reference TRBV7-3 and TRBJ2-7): GAGVSQTPSNKVTEKGKYVELRCDPISGHTALYWYRQSLGQGPEFLIYFQGTGAADDSGLPNDRFFAVRPEGSVSTLKIQRTERGDSAVYLCASSLAGVGEQYFGPGTRLTVT.

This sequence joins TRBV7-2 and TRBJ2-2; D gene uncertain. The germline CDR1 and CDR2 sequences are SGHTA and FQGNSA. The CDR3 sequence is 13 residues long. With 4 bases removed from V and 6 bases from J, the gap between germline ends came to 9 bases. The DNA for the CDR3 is TGTGCCAGCAGCTCGGTTCTTGCCGGGGAGCTGTTTTTT. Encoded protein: CASSSVLAGELFF.

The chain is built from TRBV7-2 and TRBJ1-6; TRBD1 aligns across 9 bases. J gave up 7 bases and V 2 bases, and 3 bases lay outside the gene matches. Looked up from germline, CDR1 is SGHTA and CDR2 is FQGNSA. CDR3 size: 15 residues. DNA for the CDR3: TGTGCCAGCAGCTTACAACAGGGGGCAAATTCACCCCTCCACTTT. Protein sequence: CASSLQQGANSPLHF.

CDR3 sequence reads: CASSAYRGRGEQPQHF. Written as DNA, the CDR3 is TGTGCCAGCAGCGCATACAGGGGGCGCGGAGAGCAGCCCCAGCATTTT. The chain employs TRBV5-6 and TRBJ1-5; 9 nucleotides line up with TRBD1. The CDR3 length is 16 residues. Trimming cost V 4 bases and J 7 bases; bases outside gene matches: 12. The germline CDR1 and CDR2 sequences are SGHDT and YYEEEE. Filled out from reference TRBV5-6 and TRBJ1-5, the complete variable domain reads DAGVTQSPTHLIKTRGQQVTLRCSPKSGHDTVSWYQQALGQGPQFIFQYYEEEERQRGNFPDRFSGHQFPNYSSELNVNALLLGDSALYLCASSAYRGRGEQPQHFGDGTRLSIL.

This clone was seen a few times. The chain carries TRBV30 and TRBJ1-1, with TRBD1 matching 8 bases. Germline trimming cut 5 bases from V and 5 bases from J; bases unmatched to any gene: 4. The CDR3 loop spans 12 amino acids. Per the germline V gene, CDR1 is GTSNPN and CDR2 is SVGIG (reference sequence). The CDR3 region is CAWGTGGTEAFF. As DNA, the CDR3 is TGTGCCTGGGGAACAGGGGGGACTGAAGCTTTCTTT.